A selection of T cell receptor beta chains follows, all from one sample in a study of blood T cell repertoires in COVID-19. The table came from immunoSEQ multiplex PCR; TCRdb's copy has only in-frame clones and leaves some out. The sample holds some 270,000 clones, 85% to 95% seen once. The sample taken for sequencing was PBMCs or T cells enriched from blood (not recorded which). The receptors were gathered from a middle-aged man who had been exposed to COVID-19. The CDR3 runs from the conserved cysteine through the conserved F or W. Fields, in order: clone size, J gene, V gene, D gene, CDR3 DNA, CDR3 protein. The D gene is left open where the match is weak. Only some rows state a clone size, as once, few, many or a class for expanded clones.

size: NA; J: TRBJ1-1; V: TRBV3-1/TRBV3-2; D: NA; DNA: TGTGCCAGCAGCCAAGATCCCGACAGGATCCGGGTGGAGGAAGCTTTCTTT; CDR3: CASSQDPDRIRVEEAFF
size: NA; J: TRBJ2-2; V: TRBV5-4; D: TRBD2; DNA: TGTGCCAGCAGCCGGACTAGCCGGAACACCGGGGAGCTGTTTTTT; CDR3: CASSRTSRNTGELFF
size: NA; J: TRBJ2-1; V: TRBV24-1; D: NA; DNA: TGTGCCACCAGCGTTTCCGACAGTTGGAACTCCTACAATGAGCAGTTCTTC; CDR3: CATSVSDSWNSYNEQFF
size: few; J: TRBJ2-7; V: TRBV3-1/TRBV3-2; D: TRBD2; DNA: TGTGCCAGCAGCCAAGGTCGGGCTAGCGGCCTAAGCTCCTACGAGCAGTACTTC; CDR3: CASSQGRASGLSSYEQYF
size: NA; J: TRBJ1-2; V: TRBV5-1; D: NA; DNA: TGCGCCAGCAGCTCTGGAGACAGGAGCGACTATGGCTACACCTTC; CDR3: CASSSGDRSDYGYTF
size: NA; J: TRBJ1-2; V: TRBV7-3; D: TRBD1; DNA: TGTGCCAGCAGCTCCATTCGGACAGGGGGAGGCTACACCTTC; CDR3: CASSSIRTGGGYTF
size: NA; J: TRBJ2-1; V: TRBV5-1; D: NA; DNA: TGCGCCAGCAGCCTATTAGCTTTCTCAATCTACAATGAGCAGTTCTTC; CDR3: CASSLLAFSIYNEQFF
size: NA; J: TRBJ1-6; V: TRBV4-3; D: NA; DNA: TGCGCCAGCAGCCAAGTATCGACAGGAGTACCCCTCCACTTT; CDR3: CASSQVSTGVPLHF
size: NA; J: TRBJ2-7; V: TRBV12-5; D: NA; DNA: TGTGCTAGTGGTGATGGTATCGGGGGGACAACCTACGAGCAGTACTTC; CDR3: CASGDGIGGTTYEQYF
size: NA; J: TRBJ2-7; V: TRBV5-1; D: NA; DNA: TGCGCCAGCAGCTCCTCGAGTCCCTACGAGCAGTACTTC; CDR3: CASSSSSPYEQYF
size: NA; J: TRBJ2-2; V: TRBV7-9; D: TRBD1; DNA: TGTGCCAGCAGACCACCGACAGGGCCGGGCACCGGGGAGCTGTTTTTT; CDR3: CASRPPTGPGTGELFF
size: NA; J: TRBJ2-7; V: TRBV28; D: TRBD2; DNA: TGTGCCAGCAGTTTATTAAGTGGGGGGGGCTACGAGCAGTACTTC; CDR3: CASSLLSGGGYEQYF
size: NA; J: TRBJ1-2; V: TRBV28; D: NA; DNA: TGTGCCAGCAGTTTAAAGGGGGGGGCTGTTGGCTACACCTTC; CDR3: CASSLKGGAVGYTF
size: once; J: TRBJ2-7; V: TRBV28; D: TRBD1; DNA: TGTGCCAGCAGTTTAGGAACAGGGGGCATATACGAGCAGTACTTC; CDR3: CASSLGTGGIYEQYF
size: NA; J: TRBJ2-5; V: TRBV10-3; D: NA; DNA: TGTGCCATCGGTACCGGGGAGACCCAGTACTTC; CDR3: CAIGTGETQYF
size: NA; J: TRBJ1-5; V: TRBV7-9; D: NA; DNA: TGTGCCAGCAGCTTAGGGTCGAGTCAGCCCCAGCATTTT; CDR3: CASSLGSSQPQHF
size: NA; J: TRBJ1-2; V: TRBV28; D: NA; DNA: TGTGCCAGCAGTCCTCCCTTCGATAACTCCAACTATGGCTACACCTTC; CDR3: CASSPPFDNSNYGYTF
size: NA; J: TRBJ1-1; V: TRBV30; D: NA; DNA: TGTGCCTGGAGTTACAGGGATACTGAAGCTTTCTTT; CDR3: CAWSYRDTEAFF
size: NA; J: TRBJ2-1; V: TRBV19; D: TRBD1; DNA: TGTGCCAGTAGTATAGATCCCTGGACAGGGGGCGATGAGCAGTTCTTC; CDR3: CASSIDPWTGGDEQFF
size: NA; J: TRBJ1-2; V: TRBV15; D: NA; DNA: TGTGCCACCAGCAGAGATCAGGCGAGGGGGTTTGGCTACACCTTC; CDR3: CATSRDQARGFGYTF
size: NA; J: TRBJ2-3; V: TRBV24-1; D: TRBD1; DNA: TGTGCCACCAGCGCACAGGGGGACGGCAGATTCCAAGTCAGCAGAATTAGCACAGATACGCAGTATTTT; CDR3: CATSAQGDGRFQVSRISTDTQYF
size: NA; J: TRBJ1-6; V: TRBV30; D: NA; DNA: TGTGCCTGGACTTCCAGGGATAATTCACCCCTCCACTTT; CDR3: CAWTSRDNSPLHF
size: NA; J: TRBJ1-2; V: TRBV4-1; D: NA; DNA: TGCGCCAGCAGCCAATACCCCAGGGCTAACTATGGCTACACCTTC; CDR3: CASSQYPRANYGYTF
size: NA; J: TRBJ1-5; V: TRBV6-1; D: NA; DNA: TGTGCCAGCAGTGAATGGGGACCGGGAGGCAATCAGCCCCAGCATTTT; CDR3: CASSEWGPGGNQPQHF
size: once; J: TRBJ2-5; V: TRBV18; D: TRBD1; DNA: TGTGCCAGCTCACCACCGGGACAGTACCAAGAGACCCAGTACTTC; CDR3: CASSPPGQYQETQYF
size: NA; J: TRBJ1-2; V: TRBV30; D: NA; DNA: TGTGCCTGGAGTGTACGAGAATTCTATGGCTACACCTTC; CDR3: CAWSVREFYGYTF
size: NA; J: TRBJ1-6; V: TRBV6-2/TRBV6-3; D: NA; DNA: TGTGCCAGCAGTTATCTACGTAATTCACCCCTCCACTTT; CDR3: CASSYLRNSPLHF
size: NA; J: TRBJ2-1; V: TRBV5-1; D: NA; DNA: TGCGCCAGCAGCCTTGGACAGAGCTCCTACAATGAGCAGTTCTTC; CDR3: CASSLGQSSYNEQFF
size: NA; J: TRBJ2-1; V: TRBV30; D: TRBD1; DNA: TGTGCCTGGAGTGTACTTAGGACAGGGTGGTTCTTC; CDR3: CAWSVLRTGWFF
size: NA; J: TRBJ1-4; V: TRBV5-1; D: TRBD1; DNA: TGCGCCAGCAGCTTGACGGGCAGGGGGGATGAAAAACTGTTTTTT; CDR3: CASSLTGRGDEKLFF
size: NA; J: TRBJ1-5; V: TRBV12-5; D: NA; DNA: TGTGCTAGTGGTTTCGGCGGGGGGGGAGCTCAGCCCCAGCATTTT; CDR3: CASGFGGGGAQPQHF
size: NA; J: TRBJ2-5; V: TRBV24-1; D: NA; DNA: TGTGCCACCAGTGGGATGACAGGCGACCAAGAGACCCAGTACTTC; CDR3: CATSGMTGDQETQYF
size: NA; J: TRBJ1-6; V: TRBV5-6; D: NA; DNA: TGTGCCAGCAGCTTTCAAATTGGGGGGGCTTCACCCCTCCACTTT; CDR3: CASSFQIGGASPLHF
size: NA; J: TRBJ1-4; V: TRBV6-6; D: TRBD1; DNA: TGTGCCAGCAGTTACAGGAGGACAGGGTCGGGTGAAAAACTGTTTTTT; CDR3: CASSYRRTGSGEKLFF
size: NA; J: TRBJ1-3; V: TRBV4-2; D: NA; DNA: TGTGCCAGCAGCCAAGATGTAGCATTCTCTGGAAACACCATATATTTT; CDR3: CASSQDVAFSGNTIYF
size: once; J: TRBJ2-3; V: TRBV5-5; D: TRBD1; DNA: TGTGCCAGCAGGGTTAATGACAGGGGGAAGTATACAGATACGCAGTATTTT; CDR3: CASRVNDRGKYTDTQYF
size: NA; J: TRBJ2-5; V: TRBV2; D: TRBD1; DNA: TGTGCCAGCAGCCGGGGAGACAGGGGAAAAGAGACCCAGTACTTC; CDR3: CASSRGDRGKETQYF
size: NA; J: TRBJ2-5; V: TRBV12-5; D: NA; DNA: TGTGCTAGTGGTTTGGTACTAGGGATGAGCCGAAAGACTAAAGAGACCCAGTACTTC; CDR3: CASGLVLGMSRKTKETQYF
size: NA; J: TRBJ1-2; V: TRBV9; D: TRBD1; DNA: TGTGCCAGCAGCGTAGGGACCAGGGGGGACTGGTGGGGCTACACCTTC; CDR3: CASSVGTRGDWWGYTF
size: NA; J: TRBJ2-7; V: TRBV30; D: TRBD2; DNA: TGTGCCTGGAGTCGCGGACTAGTCTACGAGCAGTACTTC; CDR3: CAWSRGLVYEQYF
size: NA; J: TRBJ2-3; V: TRBV4-1; D: TRBD2; DNA: TGCGCCAGCAGCCAAGTGACTAGCGGGAGGGCTAGAGATACGCAGTATTTT; CDR3: CASSQVTSGRARDTQYF
size: NA; J: TRBJ2-1; V: TRBV12-3/TRBV12-4; D: TRBD2; DNA: TGTGCCAGCAGTTTACCGGGGGGGAATGAGCAGTTCTTC; CDR3: CASSLPGGNEQFF
size: once; J: TRBJ2-5; V: TRBV6-2/TRBV6-3; D: TRBD1; DNA: TGTGCCAGCAGTTTTAGACAGGGGGGAGAGACCCAGTACTTC; CDR3: CASSFRQGGETQYF
size: NA; J: TRBJ1-5; V: TRBV2; D: NA; DNA: TGTGCCAGCAGTAATCTTTATAGCAATCAGCCCCAGCATTTT; CDR3: CASSNLYSNQPQHF
size: NA; J: TRBJ2-3; V: TRBV7-3; D: NA; DNA: TGTGCCAGCAGCCGGCCGGGTGCAGATACGCAGTATTTT; CDR3: CASSRPGADTQYF
size: NA; J: TRBJ1-2; V: TRBV3-1/TRBV3-2; D: NA; DNA: TGTGCCAGCAGCCAAGGGCCCGATAACTATGGCTACACCTTC; CDR3: CASSQGPDNYGYTF
size: few; J: TRBJ1-6; V: TRBV18; D: NA; DNA: TGTGCCAGCTCACCGAACAGGAATTCACCCCTCCACTTT; CDR3: CASSPNRNSPLHF
size: NA; J: TRBJ2-2; V: TRBV5-6; D: NA; DNA: TGTGCCAGCAGCTCGTCGTACTTCTACACCGGGGAGCTGTTTTTT; CDR3: CASSSSYFYTGELFF
size: NA; J: TRBJ1-2; V: TRBV6-5; D: NA; DNA: TGTGCCAGCAGTTATGATGGAGGGGCGGATGGCTACACCTTC; CDR3: CASSYDGGADGYTF